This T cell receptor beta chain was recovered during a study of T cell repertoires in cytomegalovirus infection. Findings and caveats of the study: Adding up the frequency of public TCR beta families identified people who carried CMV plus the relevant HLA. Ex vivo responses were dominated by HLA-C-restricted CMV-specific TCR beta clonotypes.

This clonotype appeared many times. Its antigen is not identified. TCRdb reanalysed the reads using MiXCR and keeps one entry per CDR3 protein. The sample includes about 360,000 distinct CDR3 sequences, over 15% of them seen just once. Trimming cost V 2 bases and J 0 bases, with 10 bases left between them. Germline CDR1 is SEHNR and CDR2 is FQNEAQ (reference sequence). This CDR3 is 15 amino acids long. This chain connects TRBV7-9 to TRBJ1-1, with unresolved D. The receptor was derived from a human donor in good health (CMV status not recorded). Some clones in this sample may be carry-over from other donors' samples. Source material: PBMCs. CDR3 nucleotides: TGTGCCAGCAGCTTAAGGGCCGGGATGAACACTGAAGCTTTCTTT. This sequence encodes CASSLRAGMNTEAFF.